This T cell receptor beta chain stems from a study of shared clonotypes between healthy human individuals. Method: immunoSEQ multiplex PCR; TCRdb's copy keeps in-frame clones and lacks some. The sample lists some 1 million clones; under 80% were seen once. This CDR3 has 15 residues. Germline assignment: CDR1 LNHNV and CDR2 YYDKDF (reference sequence). With 1 base removed from V and 0 bases from J, the gap between germline ends came to 7 bases. V gene TRBV15 combines with J gene TRBJ1-5; D is unclear. This clonotype originated in a man aged 18 to 29 in good health. The sequenced sample was memory CD4+ T cells sorted from blood. Subset described: CD45RA-negative fraction. CDR3 residues: CATSRVGVSNQPQHF. The CDR3 DNA is TGTGCCACCAGCAGAGTAGGCGTTAGCAATCAGCCCCAGCATTTT.